Sequencing of this T cell receptor (beta chain) was carried out in a study of T cells in Graves' hyperthyroidism and ophthalmopathy. Findings and caveats of the study: In the blood, most expanded thyroid clonotypes above 0.001 appeared as well.

Per germline, CDR1 SEHNR and CDR2 FQNEAQ (reference sequence). Trimming left V 1 base short and J 0 bases short, with 10 bases between. This CDR3 comprises 15 residues. Diagnosis of hyperthyroidism was new in patients aged 18 to 65, and its duration was under 2 months. Preceding any ophthalmopathy symptoms, the blood sample dates from first hyperthyroidism diagnosis. From RNA transcripts, TCR beta CDR3 regions were amplified. The study used the HTBI primer set for a first-round RT-PCR of the TCR CDR3. Each CDR3 protein is one row after TCRdb ran MiXCR on the multiplex PCR reads. This table has 270,000 or so distinct CDR3 sequences, 20% to 30% appearing once. This clonotype showed up many times. What it binds is not known.

Sequenced input: blood. The clonotype originates from a man aged 40-49 years with Graves' hyperthyroidism that later progressed to Graves' ophthalmopathy. The chain couples TRBV7-9 to TRBJ2-7; D might be TRBD1 (5 bases). The chain's CDR3 is CASSLGQKNSYEQYF. In DNA form, the CDR3 reads TGTGCCAGCAGCTTAGGACAGAAGAACTCCTACGAGCAGTACTTC.